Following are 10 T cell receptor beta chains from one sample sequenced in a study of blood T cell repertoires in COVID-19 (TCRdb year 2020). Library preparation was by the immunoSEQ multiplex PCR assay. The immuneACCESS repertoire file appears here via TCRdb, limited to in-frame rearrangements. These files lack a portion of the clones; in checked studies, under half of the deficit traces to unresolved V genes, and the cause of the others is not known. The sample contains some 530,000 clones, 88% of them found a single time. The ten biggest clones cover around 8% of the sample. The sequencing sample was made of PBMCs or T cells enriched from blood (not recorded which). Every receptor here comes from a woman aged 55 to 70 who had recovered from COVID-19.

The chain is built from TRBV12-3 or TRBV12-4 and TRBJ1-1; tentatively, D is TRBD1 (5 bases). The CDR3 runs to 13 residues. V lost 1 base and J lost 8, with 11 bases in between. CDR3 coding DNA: TGTGCCAGCAGTTTAGTAAGCCAGGGAGAAGCTTTCTTT. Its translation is CASSLVSQGEAFF.

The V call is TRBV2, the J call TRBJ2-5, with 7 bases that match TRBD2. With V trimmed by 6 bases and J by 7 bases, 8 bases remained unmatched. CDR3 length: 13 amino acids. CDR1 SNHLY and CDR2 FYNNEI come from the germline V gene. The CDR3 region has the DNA TGTGCCAGCAGGTTGGGGGGGGGAGCGACCCAGTACTTC. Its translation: CASRLGGGATQYF. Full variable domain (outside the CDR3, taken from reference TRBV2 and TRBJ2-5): EPEVTQTPSHQVTQMGQEVILRCVPISNHLYFYWYRQILGQKVEFLVSFYNNEISEKSEIFDDQFSVERPDGSNFTLKIRSTKLEDSAMYFCASRLGGGATQYFGPGTRLLVL.

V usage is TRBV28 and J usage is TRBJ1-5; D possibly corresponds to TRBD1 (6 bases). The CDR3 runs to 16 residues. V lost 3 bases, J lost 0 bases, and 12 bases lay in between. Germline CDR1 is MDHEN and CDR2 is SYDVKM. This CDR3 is CASSLARDTSNQPQHF. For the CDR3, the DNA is TGTGCCAGCAGTTTGGCCCGGGACACTAGCAATCAGCCCCAGCATTTT.

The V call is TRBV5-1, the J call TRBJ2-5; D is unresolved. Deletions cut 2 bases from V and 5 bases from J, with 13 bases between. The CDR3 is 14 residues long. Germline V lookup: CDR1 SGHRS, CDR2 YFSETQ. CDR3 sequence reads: CASSFFSTKETQYF. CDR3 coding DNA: TGCGCCAGCAGCTTTTTCAGTACCAAGGAGACCCAGTACTTC.

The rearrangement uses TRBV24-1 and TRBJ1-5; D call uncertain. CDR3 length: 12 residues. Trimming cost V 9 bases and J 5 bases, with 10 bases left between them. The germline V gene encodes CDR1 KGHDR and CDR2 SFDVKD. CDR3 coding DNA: TGTGCCACCCAAGGGAGAGATCAGCCCCAGCATTTT. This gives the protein CATQGRDQPQHF.

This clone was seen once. CDR3 in DNA: TGCAGCGTAGTCAGGGGAAGCACTGAAGCTTTCTTT. Translating it yields CSVVRGSTEAFF. The genes are TRBV29-1 and TRBJ1-1; D is perhaps TRBD1 (6 bases). Germline V gene lookup returns CDR1 SQVTM and CDR2 ANQGSEA. CDR3 length equals 12 residues. Deletions cut 6 bases from V and 4 bases from J, with 12 bases between. Supplemented by reference TRBV29-1 and TRBJ1-1, the full variable domain reads SAVISQKPSRDICQRGTSLTIQCQVDSQVTMMFWYRQQPGQSLTLIATANQGSEATYESGFVIDKFPISRPNLTFSTLTVSNMSPEDSSIYLCSVVRGSTEAFFGQGTRLTVV.

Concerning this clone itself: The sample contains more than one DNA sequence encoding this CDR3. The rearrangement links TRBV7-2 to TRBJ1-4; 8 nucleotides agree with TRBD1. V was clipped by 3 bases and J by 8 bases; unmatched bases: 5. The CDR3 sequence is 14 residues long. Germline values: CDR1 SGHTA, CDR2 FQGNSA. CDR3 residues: CASSFQGAGEKLFF. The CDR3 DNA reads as TGTGCCAGCAGCTTTCAGGGGGCTGGCGAAAAACTGTTTTTT. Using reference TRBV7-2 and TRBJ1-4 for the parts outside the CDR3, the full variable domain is GAGVSQSPSNKVTEKGKDVELRCDPISGHTALYWYRQSLGQGLEFLIYFQGNSAPDKSGLPSDRFSAERTGGSVSTLTIQRTQQEDSAVYLCASSFQGAGEKLFFGSGTQLSVL.

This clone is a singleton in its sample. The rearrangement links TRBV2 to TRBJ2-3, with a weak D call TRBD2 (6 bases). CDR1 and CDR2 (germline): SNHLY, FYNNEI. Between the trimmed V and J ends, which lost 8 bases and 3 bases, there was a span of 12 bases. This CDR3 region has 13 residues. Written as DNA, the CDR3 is TGTGCCAGCCGGGGGAAATGGACAGATACGCAGTATTTT. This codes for CASRGKWTDTQYF.

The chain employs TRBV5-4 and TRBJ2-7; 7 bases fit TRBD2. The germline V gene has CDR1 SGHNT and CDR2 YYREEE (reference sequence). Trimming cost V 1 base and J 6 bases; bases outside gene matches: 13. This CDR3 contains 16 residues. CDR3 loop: CASSLWPELAFREQYV. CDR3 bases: TGTGCCAGCAGCTTGTGGCCCGAACTAGCGTTCCGCGAGCAGTACGTC.

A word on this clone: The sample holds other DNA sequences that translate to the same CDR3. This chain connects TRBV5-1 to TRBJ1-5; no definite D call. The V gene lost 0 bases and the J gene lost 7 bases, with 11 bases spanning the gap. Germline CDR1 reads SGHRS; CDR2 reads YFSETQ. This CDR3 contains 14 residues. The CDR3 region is CASSLGGVGQPQHF. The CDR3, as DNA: TGCGCCAGCAGCTTGGGGGGAGTGGGACAGCCCCAGCATTTT.